A selection of T cell receptor beta chains follows, all from one sample in a study of blood T cell repertoires in COVID-19. TCRdb's copy holds only in-frame clones and misses some; the assay was immunoSEQ multiplex PCR. This table holds around 250,000 clones, approximately 84% found once. The sequenced sample consisted of PBMCs or T cells enriched from blood (not recorded which). These receptors came from a woman aged 50 to 60 who had been exposed to COVID-19. The CDR3 runs from the conserved cysteine through the conserved F or W. A D gene is named only where the DNA matches it firmly. Size is omitted from some rows. Given values are once, few, many or a class for expanded clones.

>TRBD2|-|TRBJ2-3|TRBV18
TGTGCCAGCTCAACACTAGCGGTATCAGATACGCAGTATTTT
CASSTLAVSDTQYF
>-|-|TRBJ2-3|TRBV9
TGTGCCAGCAGCGTAGTTCCGGACTTCCGGGGCACAGATACGCAGTATTTT
CASSVVPDFRGTDTQYF
>-|once|TRBJ1-1|TRBV28
TGTGCCAGCAGTCTATTGACAGGCCAAGCTTTCTTT
CASSLLTGQAFF
>-|-|TRBJ2-2|TRBV7-2
TGTGCCAGCGCTGTAGCGGATTCTACCGGGGAGCTGTTTTTT
CASAVADSTGELFF
>-|-|TRBJ1-2|TRBV19
TGTGCCAGTAGCCCCATCGGCAGGGAAAACTATGGCTACACCTTC
CASSPIGRENYGYTF
>-|-|TRBJ2-7|TRBV7-2
TGTGCCAGCAGTTTGGAGGGCGCGACCTCCTACGAGCAGTACTTC
CASSLEGATSYEQYF
>-|-|TRBJ1-1|TRBV19
TGTGCCAGTAGTGTACAGACAGGCTGGGTCTACACTGAAGCTTTCTTT
CASSVQTGWVYTEAFF
>-|few|TRBJ2-3|TRBV2
TGTGCCAGCATCGAGGAGGTCGTTCTAGATACGCAGTATTTT
CASIEEVVLDTQYF
>-|-|TRBJ2-3|TRBV10-2
TGCGCCAGCAGTGAGGAGTCAATAAGTGCAGATACGCAGTATTTT
CASSEESISADTQYF
>TRBD1|-|TRBJ1-2|TRBV5-6
TGTGCCAGCAGCTTGGACAGGGGGCCTCATGGCTACACCTTC
CASSLDRGPHGYTF
>TRBD2|-|TRBJ2-4|TRBV19
TGTGCCAGCCGGACTAGCGGGGGAGGAAACATTCAGTACTTC
CASRTSGGGNIQYF
>TRBD2|-|TRBJ2-7|TRBV18
TGTGCCAGCTCACCCCCCGGGGGGGGTACCTACGAGCAGTACTTC
CASSPPGGGTYEQYF
>TRBD1|-|TRBJ1-1|TRBV6-5
TGTGCCAGCAGTTATGGGACAGGGGTGAACACTGAAGCTTTCTTT
CASSYGTGVNTEAFF
>-|-|TRBJ2-2|TRBV7-9
TGTGCCAGCAGCCTACCTGGGCCAACCGGGGAGCTGTTTTTT
CASSLPGPTGELFF
>TRBD2|-|TRBJ2-3|TRBV11-2
TGTGCCAGCAGCCGCGGGACTAGCGGGGGGGCACCAGATACGCAGTATTTT
CASSRGTSGGAPDTQYF
>TRBD1|-|TRBJ1-2|TRBV27
TGTGCCAGCAGTTTAAGGACAGGTGGTTATGGCTACACCTTC
CASSLRTGGYGYTF
>TRBD2|-|TRBJ2-3|TRBV7-3
TGTGCCAGCAGACTCCAGCGGGGGTCCCAATCTAGCACAGATACGCAGTATTTT
CASRLQRGSQSSTDTQYF
>-|-|TRBJ2-5|TRBV11-2
TGTGCCAGCAGCCCCGGTAGTCTCCCCCAAGAGACCCAGTACTTC
CASSPGSLPQETQYF
>-|-|TRBJ2-1|TRBV29-1
TGCAGCGTTGGGGACACCTACAATGAGCAGTTCTTC
CSVGDTYNEQFF
>-|-|TRBJ1-3|TRBV7-8
TGTGCCAGCAGCTTAGATCTCAGTGGAAACACCATATATTTT
CASSLDLSGNTIYF
>TRBD2|-|TRBJ2-3|TRBV2
TGTGCCAGCAGTGTAGGTCTAGCGGAGATCACAGATACGCAGTATTTT
CASSVGLAEITDTQYF
>-|-|TRBJ2-5|TRBV11-2
TGTGCCAGCAGCTTATCGACAGGCCCGGGAGGGACCCAGTACTTC
CASSLSTGPGGTQYF
>-|-|TRBJ1-1|TRBV19
TGTGCCAGTAGTATAGGGGGCCAAGAGGACACTGAAGCTTTCTTT
CASSIGGQEDTEAFF
>-|-|TRBJ1-1|TRBV24-1
TGTGCCACCAGGAGAGAGATGAACACTGAAGCTTTCTTT
CATRREMNTEAFF
>TRBD1|-|TRBJ1-1|TRBV6-4
TGTGCCAGCAGTGCCAAGCCCACAGGGGTTCGTAACACTGAAGCTTTCTTT
CASSAKPTGVRNTEAFF
>TRBD1|few|TRBJ1-2|TRBV6-4
TGTGCCAGCAGTGACTCGGACAGGGGCTATGGCTACACCTTC
CASSDSDRGYGYTF
>-|-|TRBJ2-1|TRBV11-2
TGTGCCAGCAGCTTAGATTTGCGGGGTAACAATGAGCAGTTCTTC
CASSLDLRGNNEQFF